These 24 T cell receptor beta chains originate from one sample sequenced in a study of blood T cell repertoires in COVID-19. The table came from immunoSEQ multiplex PCR; TCRdb's copy has only in-frame clones and leaves some out. Among fewer than 200,000 clones listed, over 80% were seen once. The sample was peripheral blood. The source of these receptors is a man aged 30-40 years with COVID-19, enrolled during active disease.

The genes are TRBV2 and TRBJ1-1; 7 nucleotides align to TRBD1. CDR1 and CDR2 from the germline V gene are SNHLY and FYNNEI. This CDR3 spans 13 amino acids. The J segment lost 1 base and the V segment lost 7 bases, leaving 3 bases of the junction unmatched. CDR3 nucleotides: TGTGCCAGCAAAGGACAGGAGAACACTGAAGCTTTCTTT. It codes for CASKGQENTEAFF.

The chain couples TRBV5-8 to TRBJ2-6; TRBD1 matches 7 bases. Looked up from germline, CDR1 is SGHTS and CDR2 is YDEGEE. V was pared by 0 bases and J by 0 bases, with 0 bases of the junction left unmatched. The CDR3 contains 16 residues. CDR3 residues: CASSLDRGSGANVLTF. DNA for the CDR3: TGTGCCAGCAGCTTGGACAGGGGCTCTGGGGCCAACGTCCTGACTTTC. The variable domain in full, with the rest retrieved from reference TRBV5-8 and TRBJ2-6, is EAGVTQSPTHLIKTRGQQATLRCSPISGHTSVYWYQQALGLGLQFLLWYDEGEERNRGNFPPRFSGRQFPNYSSELNVNALELEDSALYLCASSLDRGSGANVLTFGAGSRLTVL.

The rearrangement joins TRBV23-1 to TRBJ2-1; the D gene is possibly TRBD1 (6 bases). TRBV23-1 is marked as an open reading frame, function uncertain. V was shortened by 1 base and J by 5 bases, with 9 bases between the two germline ends. This CDR3 contains 14 residues. CDR3 region: CASSQLRTDNEQFF. For the CDR3, the DNA is TGCGCCAGCAGTCAATTGCGGACAGACAATGAGCAGTTCTTC.

The chain combines TRBV6-6 with TRBJ1-2; 7 nucleotides align to TRBD1. The V and J ends lost 7 bases and 4 bases, in that order; junction bases with no gene match: 9. Germline assignment: CDR1 MNHNY and CDR2 SVGAGI (reference sequence). The CDR3 totals 14 residues. The CDR3 coding sequence is TGTGCCAGCATCCCGGAGGGGGCGGTCTATGGCTACACCTTC. It encodes CASIPEGAVYGYTF.

CDR3 protein: CSSRRGAGMEAFF. In nucleotides, the CDR3 is TGCAGCTCACGGAGAGGGGCGGGGATGGAAGCTTTCTTT. The chain employs TRBV29-1 and TRBJ1-1; maybe TRBD1 (5 bases). Trimming cost V 8 bases and J 8 bases, with 21 bases left between them. This CDR3 is 13 amino acids long. CDR1 and CDR2 from the germline V gene are SQVTM and ANQGSEA.

V gene TRBV4-1 combines with J gene TRBJ2-1; 8 bases line up with TRBD2. The V gene's germline CDR1 is MGHRA and CDR2 YSYEKL. The CDR3 consists of 18 residues. Losses at the gene ends were 0 bases for V and 2 bases for J; bases not matched to a gene: 9. CDR3 region: CASSQDRFSGGPYNEQFF. In nucleotides, the CDR3 is TGCGCCAGCAGCCAAGATCGGTTCAGCGGGGGTCCCTACAATGAGCAGTTCTTC.

The rearrangement uses TRBV19 and TRBJ1-5, with D perhaps matching TRBD1 (6 bases). This CDR3 comprises 13 residues. Between the trimmed V and J ends, which lost 5 bases and 4 bases, there was a span of 9 bases. Germline values: CDR1 LNHDA, CDR2 SQIVND (reference sequence). CDR3 coding DNA: TGTGCCAGTAGTCATCAGGGGAATCAGCCCCAGCATTTT. This encodes CASSHQGNQPQHF. Supplemented by reference TRBV19 and TRBJ1-5, the full variable domain reads DGGITQSPKYLFRKEGQNVTLSCEQNLNHDAMYWYRQDPGQGLRLIYYSQIVNDFQKGDIAEGYSVSREKKESFPLTVTSAQKNPTAFYLCASSHQGNQPQHFGDGTRLSIL.

The chain joins TRBV7-2 to TRBJ1-2, with a weak D call TRBD1 (6 bases). V was clipped by 4 bases and J by 4 bases, with 10 bases between them. This CDR3 has 13 residues. Germline V gene data show CDR1 as SGHTA and CDR2 as FQGNSA. CDR3 in amino acids: CASSSQGPYGYTF. The CDR3 DNA follows: TGTGCCAGCAGCTCCCAGGGGCCCTATGGCTACACCTTC.

The J gene is TRBJ1-4, the V gene TRBV19, with D maybe TRBD1 (5 bases). The germline CDR1 and CDR2 sequences are LNHDA and SQIVND (reference sequence). Trimming took off 5 bases at V and 2 bases at J, with 18 bases between the two ends. This CDR3 is built from 17 residues. CDR3 loop: CASSSPAGPRTNEKLFF. DNA for the CDR3: TGTGCCAGTAGTTCCCCCGCGGGGCCTCGTACTAATGAAAAACTGTTTTTT.

V usage is TRBV5-1 and J usage is TRBJ2-1; possibly TRBD1 for D (6 bases). Between the trimmed V and J ends, which lost 1 base and 3 bases, there was a span of 11 bases. This CDR3 spans 15 amino acids. Germline-derived CDR1 and CDR2 are SGHRS and YFSETQ. The CDR3 loop is CASSLSGASYNEQFF. DNA for the CDR3: TGCGCCAGCAGCTTGTCAGGGGCCAGCTACAATGAGCAGTTCTTC.

The chain links TRBV4-3 to TRBJ2-3, with TRBD2 matching 8 bases. Per germline, CDR1 LGHNA and CDR2 YSLEER. The CDR3 is 16 residues long. With V trimmed by 4 bases and J by 8 bases, 14 bases remained unmatched. CDR3 DNA sequence: TGCGCCAGCAGCCCGGGACTAGAGGGTGCAGGAGGTACGCAGTATTTT. This gives the protein CASSPGLEGAGGTQYF.

This clone was observed a single time. V is TRBV7-6 and J is TRBJ2-7; 7 nucleotides agree with TRBD1. The CDR3 consists of 16 residues. With V trimmed by 1 base and J by 5 bases, 11 bases remained unmatched. Germline V gene data show CDR1 as SGHVS and CDR2 as FNYEAQ. CDR3 region: CASSLGAGGKGHEQYF. The CDR3 DNA reads as TGTGCCAGCAGCTTAGGGGCAGGGGGAAAAGGCCACGAGCAGTACTTC.

The CDR3 here is CASSSARDTIYEQYF. For the CDR3, the DNA is TGTGCCAGCAGTTCAGCCCGGGACACCATCTACGAGCAGTACTTC. The rearrangement links TRBV27 to TRBJ2-7; tentative D call: TRBD1 (6 bases). The CDR3 runs 15 residues. Trimming left V 4 bases short and J 3 bases short, with 16 bases between. Germline CDR1 reads MNHEY; CDR2 reads SMNVEV (reference sequence).

The rearrangement uses TRBV4-3 and TRBJ2-2; D perhaps matches TRBD1 (5 bases). V dropped 3 bases and J dropped 6 bases, with 20 bases sitting between them. This CDR3 region has 17 residues. Germline V gives CDR1 LGHNA, CDR2 YSLEER. The DNA of the CDR3 is TGCGCCAGCAGCCATGAGGATTACAGGTTACCACCCGGGGAGCTGTTTTTT. Translating it yields CASSHEDYRLPPGELFF.

The chain is built from TRBV4-3 and TRBJ2-1, with 11 bases matching TRBD2. The germline gives CDR1 LGHNA, CDR2 YSLEER. The CDR3 is 18 residues long. With 2 bases clipped from V and 5 bases from J, the junction kept 11 bases outside the gene matches. The CDR3 sequence is CASSQWEGLAAYDNEQFF. Written as DNA, the CDR3 is TGCGCCAGCAGCCAATGGGAGGGACTAGCGGCATACGACAATGAGCAGTTCTTC.

The chain couples TRBV7-2 to TRBJ2-1; possible D gene TRBD1, 6 bases. The CDR3 is made up of 13 amino acids. The germline CDR1 and CDR2 sequences are SGHTA and FQGNSA. The V end was cut by 5 bases, the J end by 5 bases, with 10 bases between. The CDR3 spells CASSTGQHNEQFF. The CDR3 DNA reads as TGTGCCAGCAGCACAGGACAGCACAATGAGCAGTTCTTC.

The chain recombines TRBV30 with TRBJ2-3; 7 nucleotides match TRBD1. V dropped 2 bases and J dropped 6; count of bases not matched to a gene: 14. The CDR3 is 16 amino acids. The germline V gene has CDR1 GTSNPN and CDR2 SVGIG (reference sequence). The CDR3 reads CAWSFVRGGARDTQYF. The CDR3 coding sequence is TGTGCCTGGAGTTTCGTAAGAGGGGGCGCGAGGGATACGCAGTATTTT.

This sequence joins TRBV6-5 and TRBJ1-1; D is ambiguous. Trimming cost V 8 bases and J 3 bases, with 13 bases left between them. Germline CDR1 is MNHEY and CDR2 is SVGAGI. CDR3 length: 13 residues. CDR3 bases: TGTGCCAGCTCTAAAGAGATCTACACTGAAGCTTTCTTT. Amino acid sequence: CASSKEIYTEAFF.

V and J are TRBV5-1 and TRBJ1-2; maybe TRBD1 (6 bases). The V and J ends lost 4 bases and 5 bases respectively, with 12 bases between them. The CDR3 consists of 13 residues. The germline V gene encodes CDR1 SGHRS and CDR2 YFSETQ. The CDR3: CASSAGTNYGYTF. The DNA of the CDR3 is TGCGCCAGCAGCGCCGGGACAAATTATGGCTACACCTTC.

In this sample, this clone turned up once. J is TRBJ1-2 and V is TRBV11-3; maybe TRBD1 (5 bases). The CDR3 runs to 14 residues. Germline values: CDR1 SGHNT, CDR2 YENEEA. Trimming took 5 bases from V and 3 from J, leaving 13 bases between them. The CDR3 DNA reads as TGTGCCAGCAGCACCCCCAGGGAGGACTATGGCTACACCTTC. It is translated as CASSTPREDYGYTF.

This chain joins TRBV4-3 and TRBJ1-5; perhaps TRBD1 as D (6 bases). Germline CDR1 reads LGHNA; CDR2 reads YSLEER. The length of the CDR3 is 14 residues. The V end was cut by 4 bases, the J end by 6 bases, with 13 bases between. The CDR3 bases are TGCGCCAGCAGCCGAGAGGGAGGGGGTCAGCCCCAGCATTTT. This encodes CASSREGGGQPQHF.

This chain uses TRBV14 with TRBJ2-1; 9 bases are a match to TRBD2. Looked up from germline, CDR1 is SGHDN and CDR2 is FVKESK. The junction had 3 bases not matched to a gene; V was cut back by 2 bases and J by 4 bases. The CDR3 loop spans 15 amino acids. The CDR3 DNA reads as TGTGCCAGCAGCCAAAGGCTAGCGGGGTACAATGAGCAGTTCTTC. Amino acids: CASSQRLAGYNEQFF. Complete variable domain (other parts from reference TRBV14 and TRBJ2-1): EAGVTQFPSHSVIEKGQTVTLRCDPISGHDNLYWYRRVMGKEIKFLLHFVKESKQDESGMPNNRFLAERTGGTYSTLKVQPAELEDSGVYFCASSQRLAGYNEQFFGPGTRLTVL.

The V and J genes are TRBV9 and TRBJ1-6, with D tentatively TRBD1 (6 bases). Germline CDR1 reads SGDLS; CDR2 reads YYNGEE. There are 17 residues in the CDR3. V was shortened by 4 bases and J by 0 bases, with 14 bases between the two germline ends. CDR3 sequence: CASSPRGQSSYNSPLHF. The CDR3, as DNA: TGTGCCAGCAGCCCTCGAGGACAGAGCTCCTATAATTCACCCCTCCACTTT.

The CDR3 bases are TGTGCCAGCAGTGACAACTACGAGCAGTACTTC. Translating gives CASSDNYEQYF. This sequence joins TRBV6-1 and TRBJ2-7; D remains ambiguous. Per the germline V gene, CDR1 is MNHNS and CDR2 is SASEGT. This CDR3 contains 11 residues. Deletions cut 3 bases from V and 3 bases from J, with 3 bases between.